Sequencing of this T cell receptor (beta chain) was carried out in a study of blood T cells in healthy people across ages (dated by TCRdb to about 2015). For the study in its entirety: Template switching captured roughly one uniquely barcoded TCR beta cDNA molecule per two T cells in model experiments. Donors of different ages were randomly distributed across sequencing lanes to avoid experimental bias. Two additional independent replicas of 1 million unique cDNA reads from the same blood draw were analyzed for two donors (one aged 18 to 29 and one aged 80 or older). Four age groups were formed from the donors: young (average approximately 16 years), middle-aged (approximately 41), aged (roughly 58) and long-lived (more than 75). Using deep sequencing normalized with unique cDNA molecular identifiers, the study measured how TCR beta repertoire diversity changes with age. Overall study outcomes, separate from this receptor: Observed TCR beta diversity per million T cells fell roughly linearly with age, and a significant reduction was already apparent by age roughly 41. Conclusive comparison of naive and antigen-experienced compartments was prevented by the profiling of bulk unsorted PBMCs. The CMV infection status of donors was not known, potentially confounding age-related changes in expanded clonotypes. Compared with the aged group, the long-lived group had more naive CD4+ T cells, fewer expanded clones and increased TCR diversity, a pattern suggesting age selection. Estimates of total diversity from one million sequenced T cells were regarded as lower bounds and underestimates. The percentage of naive T cells measured by flow cytometry correlated strongly with observed TCR beta diversity.

CDR1 and CDR2, per the germline V gene, are SGHAT and FQNNGV. The CDR3 runs 14 amino acids, cysteine and phenylalanine included. Of the read, only the CDR3 DNA is kept; its 42 bases are in frame from base 1. At the junction V is shortened by 9 bases and J by 3 bases, with 17 bases in between. Donors were around 37 systemically healthy Caucasian individuals from Russia aged roughly 6 to 100 years. Each donor gave 8.5 to 10 milliliters of peripheral blood, collected into EDTA-treated Vacutainer tubes. Ficoll-Paque density-gradient centrifugation was used to isolate PBMCs, with at least 6.5 million obtained per sample. Trizol reagent was used to extract total RNA from the PBMCs, yielding at least 5.5 micrograms per sample. For every donor, an aliquot of PBMCs went through flow cytometry to measure the percentages of naive CD45RAhigh/CD27high T cells. Libraries were made using 5' RACE. Sequenced using an Illumina HiSeq 2500. A second roughly 7 to 11 cycle PCR used a sample-barcoded 5' primer and a J-beta primer mix. A template-switch 5' adaptor carrying 12 random nucleotides introduced a unique molecular identifier onto each TCR beta cDNA molecule. Each sample yielded at least 2.5 million CDR3-containing paired-end reads. The Mint cDNA synthesis kit, primed by a TRBC-specific oligonucleotide, was used to synthesize first-strand cDNA from all RNA. Following uracil-DNA glycosylase treatment, all cDNA underwent a first 18-cycle PCR with the universal primers M1SS and BC2_uni_R. The authors processed their data as follows. Normalization of each sample was performed by random selection of 1 million high-quality reads, each carrying a distinct molecular identifier. Reads with shared molecular identifiers were discarded instead of being binned into consensus sequences. CDR3 identification, clonotype clustering and error correction used MiTCR with a Q25 quality threshold and the strictest error-elimination algorithm. A nonparametric unseen species model with Euler transformation was used to estimate lower-bound total TCR beta diversity. TCRdb cleaned the public reads at Q25 with fastp, built clones with MiXCR and kept in-frame beta chains. CDR3 protein sequences are deduplicated, and each keeps its most common genes and DNA. The authors' filters were not applied to this entry. The sample yields some 1.4 million distinct CDR3 sequences; 42% were counted once. Under 8% of the sample rests with the top ten.

This clonotype was seen a handful of times. This clone's antigen is unknown. Base-call qualities are not available, and no considerably larger clone is one nucleotide away. The chain links TRBV11-2 with TRBJ2-5; a weak D assignment points to TRBD2 (6 bases agree). This TCR was recovered from a woman younger than 30 in good health. The sequencing sample was made of blood. The DNA reads TGTGCCAGTAGCAAACTAGCACCAAAAGAGACCCAGTACTTC. This codes for CASSKLAPKETQYF.